The 28 T cell receptor beta chains below all came from one sample that was sequenced in a study of cytomegalovirus exposure and HLA in healthy donors. The table came from immunoSEQ multiplex PCR; TCRdb's copy has only in-frame clones and leaves some out. The sample lists over 150,000 clones; approximately 80% were seen once. Sequencing was carried out using PBMCs. These receptors were taken from a woman aged 30 to 39 in good health and CMV-seropositive.

The chain has TRBV5-6 and TRBJ1-5; perhaps TRBD1 as D (5 bases). Trimming stripped 3 bases from V and 4 bases from J, with 17 bases between. CDR3 length: 16 amino acids. Looked up from germline, CDR1 is SGHDT and CDR2 is YYEEEE. The CDR3 sequence is CASSSGQTALNQPQHF. The CDR3 nucleotides are TGTGCCAGCAGCTCGGGTCAGACAGCCTTGAATCAGCCCCAGCATTTT. The variable domain in full, with the rest retrieved from reference TRBV5-6 and TRBJ1-5, is DAGVTQSPTHLIKTRGQQVTLRCSPKSGHDTVSWYQQALGQGPQFIFQYYEEEERQRGNFPDRFSGHQFPNYSSELNVNALLLGDSALYLCASSSGQTALNQPQHFGDGTRLSIL.

Here the CDR3 reads CASSLWTENQPQHF. The CDR3 coding sequence is TGTGCCAGCAGTTTATGGACGGAGAATCAGCCCCAGCATTTT. The chain carries TRBV28 and TRBJ1-5; D unclear. Trimming removed 0 bases from V and 4 bases from J, with 7 bases in between. CDR3 size: 14 residues. Germline CDR1 is MDHEN and CDR2 is SYDVKM. The variable domain in full, completed from reference TRBV28 and TRBJ1-5, reads DVKVTQSSRYLVKRTGEKVFLECVQDMDHENMFWYRQDPGLGLRLIYFSYDVKMKEKGDIPEGYSVSREKKERFSLILESASTNQTSMYLCASSLWTENQPQHFGDGTRLSIL.

J is TRBJ1-2 and V is TRBV5-1; D is unresolved. This CDR3 is 16 amino acids long. The V gene lost 4 bases and the J gene lost 3 bases, with 19 bases spanning the gap. Germline V gives CDR1 SGHRS, CDR2 YFSETQ. The CDR3 reads CASSTFEKAGYYGYTF. DNA of the CDR3: TGCGCCAGCAGCACCTTCGAGAAAGCAGGCTACTATGGCTACACCTTC. Complete variable domain (other parts from reference TRBV5-1 and TRBJ1-2): KAGVTQTPRYLIKTRGQQVTLSCSPISGHRSVSWYQQTPGQGLQFLFEYFSETQRNKGNFPGRFSGRQFSNSRSEMNVSTLELGDSALYLCASSTFEKAGYYGYTFGSGTRLTVV.

This clone came up a few times. The J gene is TRBJ2-5, the V gene TRBV6-5; tentative D call: TRBD2 (6 bases). CDR1 is MNHEY and CDR2 is SVGAGI in the germline V gene. This CDR3 is built from 13 residues. V lost 5 bases and J 3 bases, leaving 10 bases between the germline ends. CDR3 nucleotides: TGTGCCAGCAGTCCCCCGGGGGAAGAGACCCAGTACTTC. It is translated as CASSPPGEETQYF.

The chain couples TRBV4-1 to TRBJ1-5; D unclear. Trimming took off 0 bases at V and 4 bases at J, with 10 bases between the two ends. The V gene's germline CDR1 is MGHRA and CDR2 YSYEKL. The CDR3 consists of 15 residues. CDR3 bases: TGCGCCAGCAGCCAAGAACAAACACCTAATCAGCCCCAGCATTTT. Residues: CASSQEQTPNQPQHF.

The V gene is TRBV7-2, the J gene TRBJ2-7; 10 positions agree with TRBD2. V gave up 5 bases and J gave up 0 bases; unmatched junction bases: 4. Per the germline V gene, CDR1 is SGHTA and CDR2 is FQGNSA. This CDR3 is built from 15 residues. The CDR3 DNA follows: TGTGCCAGCAGCCCATGGACTAGCGGCTCCTACGAGCAGTACTTC. Translated, it gives CASSPWTSGSYEQYF.

The CDR3: CATRLSGTGTHEQYF. The CDR3 DNA reads TGTGCCACCAGACTTTCCGGGACAGGGACCCACGAGCAGTACTTC. The gene calls are TRBV15 and TRBJ2-7; TRBD1 aligns across 9 bases. The germline CDR1 and CDR2 sequences are LNHNV and YYDKDF (reference sequence). The junction had 11 bases not matched to a gene; V was cut back by 6 bases and J by 5 bases. CDR3 length: 15 residues.

This clone has more than one count but fewer than ten. The chain uses TRBV20-1 and TRBJ2-7; D is ambiguous. V lost 6 bases, J lost 7 bases, and 13 bases lay in between. CDR3 length equals 11 residues. Germline V gene sequence: CDR1 DFQATT, CDR2 SNEGSKA (reference sequence). The CDR3 loop reads CSAAPEEEQYF. CDR3 in DNA: TGCAGTGCCGCGCCCGAGGAAGAGCAGTACTTC.

This sequence joins TRBV29-1 and TRBJ1-2, with TRBD1 identical over 7 bases. The CDR3 loop spans 9 amino acids. V was clipped by 6 bases and J by 10 bases; unmatched bases: 2. The germline V gene has CDR1 SQVTM and CDR2 ANQGSEA. In nucleotides, the CDR3 is TGCAGCGTCGGACAGGACTACACCTTC. The encoded protein is CSVGQDYTF.

The chain is built from TRBV5-8 and TRBJ2-2, with TRBD1 identical over 11 bases. CDR3 length equals 18 residues. V lost 1 base, J lost 0 bases, and 5 bases stayed unmatched. Germline V gene lookup returns CDR1 SGHTS and CDR2 YDEGEE. The CDR3 loop reads CASSLPGTGGTNTGELFF. In DNA form, the CDR3 reads TGTGCCAGCAGCTTGCCCGGGACAGGGGGGACGAACACCGGGGAGCTGTTTTTT.

The chain carries TRBV2 and TRBJ1-1; D may be TRBD1 (5 bases). Germline V gene sequence: CDR1 SNHLY, CDR2 FYNNEI. V lost 7 bases, J lost 3 bases, and 21 bases lay in between. The CDR3 has 16 residues. CDR3 region: CASTRNGGLPDTEAFF. Here the CDR3 DNA reads TGTGCCAGCACCCGAAATGGGGGACTTCCCGACACTGAAGCTTTCTTT.

J is TRBJ2-2 and V is TRBV2, with 8 bases fitting TRBD1. Trimming took 3 bases from V and 5 from J; bases not matched to a gene: 5. CDR1 and CDR2 (germline): SNHLY, FYNNEI. The CDR3 runs 15 residues. The CDR3 region has the DNA TGTGCCAGCAGTGATCAGGGACAGGCGACCGGGGAGCTGTTTTTT. Residues: CASSDQGQATGELFF.

The chain recombines TRBV6-6 with TRBJ1-1; the match to TRBD1 covers 8 bases. Losses at the gene ends were 5 bases for V and 3 bases for J; bases not matched to a gene: 11. Germline V gene data show CDR1 as MNHNY and CDR2 as SVGAGI (reference sequence). CDR3 size: 16 residues. DNA of the CDR3: TGTGCCAGCAGTAACCGGACAGGGAGCTTCGACACTGAAGCTTTCTTT. Protein: CASSNRTGSFDTEAFF.

The chain links TRBV5-1 to TRBJ1-3, with 7 bases fitting TRBD1. Germline values: CDR1 SGHRS, CDR2 YFSETQ. The CDR3 is made up of 14 amino acids. J gave up 1 base and V 4 bases, and 2 bases lay outside the gene matches. CDR3 in amino acids: CASSPQGSGNTIYF. CDR3 DNA: TGCGCCAGCAGCCCACAGGGGTCTGGAAACACCATATATTTT. Full variable domain (rest looked up from reference TRBV5-1 and TRBJ1-3): KAGVTQTPRYLIKTRGQQVTLSCSPISGHRSVSWYQQTPGQGLQFLFEYFSETQRNKGNFPGRFSGRQFSNSRSEMNVSTLELGDSALYLCASSPQGSGNTIYFGEGSWLTVV.

This clone was recorded a few times. The rearrangement joins TRBV19 to TRBJ1-2; D is unresolved. Germline CDR1 and CDR2: LNHDA and SQIVND (reference sequence). V shed 1 base and J shed 0 bases, with 12 bases lying between them. This CDR3 has 16 amino acids. As DNA, the CDR3 is TGTGCCAGTAGTATAGGGCAGATGTCAGCTAACTATGGCTACACCTTC. This translates into CASSIGQMSANYGYTF. Drawing the rest from reference TRBV19 and TRBJ1-2, the complete variable domain is DGGITQSPKYLFRKEGQNVTLSCEQNLNHDAMYWYRQDPGQGLRLIYYSQIVNDFQKGDIAEGYSVSREKKESFPLTVTSAQKNPTAFYLCASSIGQMSANYGYTFGSGTRLTVV.

This sequence joins TRBV5-1 and TRBJ2-5; 11 positions agree with TRBD1. In germline, CDR1 is SGHRS, CDR2 YFSETQ. The CDR3 sequence is 20 residues long. V shed 4 bases, J shed 2 bases, and the junction held 19 bases outside the gene matches. CDR3 nucleotides: TGCGCCAGCAGCCTCAGGAGGACAGGGGGCGATTATATGGGACAAGAGACCCAGTACTTC. Protein: CASSLRRTGGDYMGQETQYF.

V is TRBV25-1 and J is TRBJ2-5; D may be TRBD2 (7 bases). V was clipped by 5 bases and J by 2 bases, with 21 bases between them. The V gene's germline CDR1 is MGHDK and CDR2 SYGVNS. CDR3 size: 17 residues. In DNA, the CDR3 is TGTGCCAGCAGTCCACGGGGGGCCGCGGACTCTCAAGAGACCCAGTACTTC. Protein: CASSPRGAADSQETQYF.

This chain joins TRBV25-1 and TRBJ2-7; a possible D gene is TRBD2 (6 bases). The germline CDR1 and CDR2 sequences are MGHDK and SYGVNS. V lost 3 bases to trimming and J lost 4 bases, with 13 bases between them. The CDR3 is 14 residues long. As DNA, the CDR3 is TGTGCCAGCAGTGACGGGGGATTCCCATACGAGCAGTACTTC. Translation gives CASSDGGFPYEQYF.

The chain combines TRBV20-1 with TRBJ1-2; D ambiguous. The CDR3 totals 11 residues. Germline CDR1 DFQATT, CDR2 SNEGSKA (reference sequence). Trimming left V 6 bases short and J 2 bases short, with 7 bases between. The CDR3 here is CSALRNYGYTF. CDR3 sequence (DNA): TGCAGTGCCCTCCGGAACTATGGCTACACCTTC.

The chain joins TRBV5-4 to TRBJ2-7, with a possible D match to TRBD1 (6 bases). Looked up from germline, CDR1 is SGHNT and CDR2 is YYREEE (reference sequence). The CDR3 consists of 13 residues. V lost 4 bases to trimming and J lost 1 base, with 9 bases between them. CDR3 loop: CASSQRGSYEQYF. Here the CDR3 DNA reads TGTGCCAGCAGCCAAAGGGGGTCCTACGAGCAGTACTTC.

The gene calls are TRBV7-6 and TRBJ2-1; D not resolved. Germline V lookup: CDR1 SGHVS, CDR2 FNYEAQ. CDR3 length equals 17 residues. V lost 4 bases and J lost 3, with 19 bases in between. CDR3: CASSSHSEGGNYNEQFF. CDR3 nucleotides: TGTGCCAGCAGCTCCCATAGTGAAGGCGGAAACTACAATGAGCAGTTCTTC.

The chain uses TRBV5-1 and TRBJ2-5; 7 bases line up with TRBD1. The CDR3 extends over 14 amino acids. The V segment lost 4 bases and the J segment 4 bases; nucleotides outside the gene matches: 7. The germline CDR1 and CDR2 sequences are SGHRS and YFSETQ. CDR3 region: CASSTWDSGETQYF. The CDR3 DNA sequence: TGCGCCAGCAGCACGTGGGACAGTGGAGAGACCCAGTACTTC. The full variable domain, in which reference TRBV5-1 and TRBJ2-5 provide the parts outside the CDR3, is KAGVTQTPRYLIKTRGQQVTLSCSPISGHRSVSWYQQTPGQGLQFLFEYFSETQRNKGNFPGRFSGRQFSNSRSEMNVSTLELGDSALYLCASSTWDSGETQYFGPGTRLLVL.

The chain recombines TRBV27 with TRBJ2-7, with 8 bases aligning to TRBD1. CDR1 is MNHEY and CDR2 is SMNVEV in the germline V gene (reference sequence). The CDR3 extends over 13 amino acids. With V trimmed by 5 bases and J by 3 bases, 3 bases remained unmatched. DNA of the CDR3: TGTGCCAGCAGTCGTACAGGGGGCTACGAGCAGTACTTC. Its translation is CASSRTGGYEQYF.

This clone appeared a single time. The chain carries TRBV5-6 and TRBJ2-2; D is undetermined. The CDR3 contains 11 residues. In germline, CDR1 is SGHDT, CDR2 YYEEEE. Deletions cut 3 bases from V and 5 bases from J, with 2 bases between. The CDR3 spells CASSSTGELFF. CDR3 nucleotides: TGTGCCAGCAGCTCTACCGGGGAGCTGTTTTTT.

This chain links TRBV9 with TRBJ2-7, with D perhaps TRBD2 (6 bases). The CDR3 spans 15 residues. V lost 0 bases and J 7 bases, leaving 17 bases between the germline ends. Germline lookup yields CDR1 SGDLS and CDR2 YYNGEE. CDR3 region: CASSVAPWGVGEQYF. The DNA of the CDR3 is TGTGCCAGCAGCGTAGCCCCCTGGGGGGTGGGGGAGCAGTACTTC.

The V call is TRBV2, the J call TRBJ1-1; possibly TRBD1 for D (5 bases). The CDR3 extends over 15 amino acids. CDR1 and CDR2 from the germline V gene are SNHLY and FYNNEI. V dropped 6 bases and J dropped 3 bases, with 17 bases sitting between them. The CDR3 sequence: CASRGPSGIDTEAFF. CDR3 coding DNA: TGTGCCAGCAGGGGGCCTTCAGGGATAGACACTGAAGCTTTCTTT.

The chain joins TRBV6-5 to TRBJ1-1; D possibly corresponds to TRBD1 (5 bases). Germline V gene lookup returns CDR1 MNHEY and CDR2 SVGAGI. CDR3 length: 14 residues. With 0 bases removed from V and 1 base from J, the gap between germline ends came to 6 bases. The CDR3 coding sequence is TGTGCCAGCAGTTACTCGCAGGGGAACACTGAAGCTTTCTTT. Protein sequence: CASSYSQGNTEAFF.

The J gene is TRBJ2-7, the V gene TRBV16; TRBD2 matches at 8 bases. The CDR3 sequence is 12 residues long. Trimming took 5 bases from V and 6 from J; bases not matched to a gene: 3. Germline V CDR1 and CDR2: KGHSY, FQNENV. The CDR3, as DNA: TGTGCCAGCAGCTCCCTAGCGGGCGAGCAGTACTTC. Translation: CASSSLAGEQYF.